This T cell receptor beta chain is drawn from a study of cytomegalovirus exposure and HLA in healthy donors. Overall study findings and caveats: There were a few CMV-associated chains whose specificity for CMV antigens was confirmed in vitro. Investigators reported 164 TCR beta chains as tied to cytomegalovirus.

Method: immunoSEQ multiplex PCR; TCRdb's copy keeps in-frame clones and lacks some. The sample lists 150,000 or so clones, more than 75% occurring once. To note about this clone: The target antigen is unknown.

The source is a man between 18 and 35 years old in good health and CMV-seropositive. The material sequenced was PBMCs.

CDR3 in DNA: TGTGCCATCATGGGGGCAGCGAACACTGAAGCTTTCTTT. Protein sequence: CAIMGAANTEAFF. The J gene is TRBJ1-1, the V gene TRBV10-3, with D possibly matching TRBD1 (6 bases). The length of the CDR3 is 13 residues. V lost 7 bases and J lost 1, with 10 bases in between. From germline, CDR1 is ENHRY and CDR2 SYGVKD.